The 9 T cell receptor beta chains below come from one sample, sequenced in a study of T cells in Graves' hyperthyroidism and ophthalmopathy. Regions amplified from RNA transcripts were the TCR beta CDR3 regions. The HTBI primer set drove a first-round RT-PCR of the TCR CDR3. Each CDR3 protein is one row after TCRdb ran MiXCR on the multiplex PCR reads. The sample has about 400,000 distinct CDR3 sequences; 15% to 17% are singletons. The specimen sequenced was blood. The receptors here all came from a young woman with Graves' hyperthyroidism.

The CDR3: CASLTGTSYKEAFF. Here the CDR3 DNA reads TGTGCCAGCCTAACAGGGACGAGTTATAAGGAAGCTTTCTTT. This sequence joins TRBV27 and TRBJ1-1; tentative D call: TRBD1 (6 bases). The CDR3 length is 14 residues. V shed 8 bases and J shed 8 bases, with 21 bases lying between them. Germline V gives CDR1 MNHEY, CDR2 SMNVEV (reference sequence).

The sample holds many counts of this clonotype. The chain couples TRBV6-2 or TRBV6-3 to TRBJ2-1, with 8 bases that match TRBD1. The CDR3 is made up of 14 amino acids. Germline V CDR1 and CDR2: MNHEY, SVGEGT. After removal of 6 bases from V and 2 bases from J, the junction contained 3 bases not matched to a gene. The CDR3 DNA follows: TGTGCCAGCAGGACAGGGGTACCCTACAATGAGCAGTTCTTC. As protein: CASRTGVPYNEQFF.

V gene TRBV19 combines with J gene TRBJ2-2; 12 nucleotides line up with TRBD2. The CDR3 spans 19 residues. CDR1 LNHDA and CDR2 SQIVND come from the germline V gene (reference sequence). The V and J ends lost 5 bases and 5 bases, in that order; junction bases with no gene match: 15. CDR3 nucleotides: TGTGCCAGTAGTGGTTCGACTAGCGGGAGAATCCTAGGGACCGGGGAGCTGTTTTTT. Translation gives CASSGSTSGRILGTGELFF.

This chain uses TRBV27 with TRBJ2-2; 8 positions agree with TRBD1. CDR3 length: 16 residues. The germline V gene has CDR1 MNHEY and CDR2 SMNVEV (reference sequence). The J segment lost 5 bases and the V segment lost 5 bases, leaving 10 bases of the junction unmatched. The CDR3 sequence is CASSPRQGLGTGELFF. The CDR3 DNA is TGTGCCAGCAGTCCCAGACAGGGGTTGGGAACCGGGGAGCTGTTTTTT.

The rearrangement uses TRBV2 and TRBJ2-1; D is perhaps TRBD2 (5 bases). V dropped 3 bases and J dropped 9 bases, with 15 bases sitting between them. Germline-derived CDR1 and CDR2 are SNHLY and FYNNEI. CDR3 length equals 14 residues. The CDR3 DNA reads as TGTGCCAGCAGTGAGAGGGCGGGCGGGTTTGAGCAGTTCTTC. Amino acid sequence: CASSERAGGFEQFF.

This chain joins TRBV3-1 and TRBJ2-2; 8 bases are shared with TRBD1. The CDR3 is made up of 15 amino acids. CDR1 is LGHDT and CDR2 is YNNKEL in the germline V gene (reference sequence). Germline trimming cut 3 bases from V and 5 bases from J; bases unmatched to any gene: 5. CDR3 protein: CASSQKTGVTGELFF. The CDR3 DNA reads TGTGCCAGCAGCCAGAAGACAGGGGTTACCGGGGAGCTGTTTTTT. Full variable domain (remainder filled in from reference TRBV3-1 and TRBJ2-2): DTAVSQTPKYLVTQMGNDKSIKCEQNLGHDTMYWYKQDSKKFLKIMFSYNNKELIINETVPNRFSPKSPDKAHLNLHINSLELGDSAVYFCASSQKTGVTGELFFGEGSRLTVL.

This clonotype came up many times. The chain links TRBV7-9 to TRBJ1-2, with D unclear. Between the trimmed V and J ends, which lost 3 bases and 0 bases, there was a span of 5 bases. In germline, CDR1 is SEHNR, CDR2 FQNEAQ (reference sequence). This CDR3 is 13 amino acids long. The CDR3 sequence is CASSFPSNYGYTF. In nucleotides, the CDR3 is TGTGCCAGCAGCTTTCCATCTAACTATGGCTACACCTTC.

There are many counts of this clonotype. The rearrangement links TRBV6-2 or TRBV6-3 to TRBJ2-3; tentative D call: TRBD1 (5 bases). The V and J ends lost 7 bases and 1 base respectively, with 15 bases between them. Germline V gene sequence: CDR1 MNHEY, CDR2 SVGEGT. This CDR3 region has 15 residues. As DNA, the CDR3 is TGTGCCAGCACCGAGTCCATAGGGGGCACAGATACGCAGTATTTT. This translates into CASTESIGGTDTQYF.

The sample holds many counts of this clonotype. The chain recombines TRBV7-9 with TRBJ1-4, with unresolved D. The CDR3 sequence is 15 residues long. Trimming removed 2 bases at V and 3 bases at J, with 10 bases between. Germline CDR1 is SEHNR and CDR2 is FQNEAQ (reference sequence). CDR3 DNA sequence: TGTGCCAGCAGCTTATCCGCTAGTGCTAATGAAAAACTGTTTTTT. Its protein is CASSLSASANEKLFF.